This entry features one T cell receptor (beta chain) sequence. The target antigen is unknown. 5'RACE template switching added a universal primer site and UMIs to TCR cDNA. TCRdb itself ran the 5' RACE reads through MiXCR, one entry per CDR3 protein. Altogether more than 80,000 distinct CDR3 sequences are present, roughly 5.8% being singletons, with the ten largest covering 35% to 45%. The sample belongs to a study of T cells after yellow fever vaccination. Study-level results: Clonotypes found in both CD4 and CD8 compartments made up a small share. Booster sampling recovered most clones from primary vaccination (under 98% CD4, roughly 88% CD8). The secondary response showed a weaker magnitude and a faster peak, day 5 versus 15.

The CDR3 totals 13 residues. The ends were cut back, 2 bases at V and 4 bases at J, with 9 bases in the middle. This chain uses TRBV12-3 or TRBV12-4 with TRBJ2-7, with a tentative D call TRBD2 (5 bases). The TCR comes from a man aged 18 to 30 who received the YFV17D yellow fever vaccine. Here the sequenced sample was CD8+ T cells sorted from PBMCs, taken 10 days after the yellow fever booster vaccination. The DNA for the CDR3 is TGTGCCAGCAGTTTATATCGGGATTACGAGCAGTACTTC. Protein product: CASSLYRDYEQYF.